This T cell receptor beta chain was sequenced during a study of T cell repertoires in cytomegalovirus infection. A single record per CDR3 protein comes from TCRdb applying MiXCR to the reads. The data hold about 300,000 distinct CDR3 sequences, with about 8.8% observed a single time. This clonotype has ten or more counts. The CDR3 is 13 amino acids. CDR1 is SGHTA, CDR2 FQGNSA, per germline. Germline trimming cut 5 bases from V and 4 bases from J; bases unmatched to any gene: 3. The gene calls are TRBV7-2 and TRBJ2-3; 7 nucleotides agree with TRBD1. Sequenced input: PBMCs. This clonotype originated in a human donor in good health (CMV status not recorded). Some clones in this sample may be carry-over from other donors' samples. This CDR3 is CASSPGGADTQYF. DNA of the CDR3: TGTGCCAGCAGCCCAGGGGGAGCAGATACGCAGTATTTT.